This T cell receptor beta chain stems from a study of early T cells in non-severe SARS-CoV-2 infection. Study overall: Chains were unpaired, as sequencing was done on bulk RNA from unsorted whole blood. Regarding the study as a whole: VDJdb matching, biased toward anti-spike CD8 responses, missed private and CD4 specificities.

Individual cDNA molecules received unique molecular identifiers during library preparation. TCRdb independently ran MiXCR on the 5' RACE reads; one entry per CDR3 protein. The sample carries under 65,000 distinct CDR3 sequences, 13% recorded once. Comment on this clonotype: The target antigen is unknown.

The CDR3 is made up of 14 amino acids. Looked up from germline, CDR1 is KGHSH and CDR2 is LQKENI. Trimming stripped 5 bases from V and 1 base from J, with 11 bases between. Material: whole blood, obtained at baseline. The rearrangement links TRBV18 to TRBJ1-1, with a possible D match to TRBD1 (6 bases). This clonotype was obtained from an adult who was a healthcare worker with PCR-confirmed SARS-CoV-2 infection or an uninfected control (not recorded which). The CDR3 DNA reads as TGTGCCAGCTCAGAGCAAGGGGGGAACACTGAAGCTTTCTTT. Translated: CASSEQGGNTEAFF. Combining the CDR3 with reference TRBV18 and TRBJ1-1 gives the whole variable domain NAGVMQNPRHLVRRRGQEARLRCSPMKGHSHVYWYRQLPEEGLKFMVYLQKENIIDESGMPKERFSAEFPKEGPSILRIQQVVRGDSAAYFCASSEQGGNTEAFFGQGTRLTVV.